Sequencing of this T cell receptor (beta chain) was carried out in a study of blood T cell repertoires in COVID-19. This clone occurred once. TCRdb's table, derived via immunoSEQ multiplex PCR, lists solely in-frame clones and lacks some. This table has approximately 300,000 clones, approximately 90% appearing once. The TCR was taken from a woman in her 30s who had recovered from COVID-19. Sequencing was performed on PBMCs or T cells enriched from blood (not recorded which).

CDR3 bases: TGTGCCAGCAGCCCCGGTGGGGTAGCGGGGGGTTACAATGAGCAGTTCTTC. This codes for CASSPGGVAGGYNEQFF. The chain recombines TRBV9 with TRBJ2-1; TRBD2 aligns across 10 bases. The V and J ends lost 4 bases and 4 bases, in that order; junction bases with no gene match: 11. The CDR3 extends over 17 amino acids. CDR1 is SGDLS, CDR2 YYNGEE, per germline.